This TCR beta chain was captured by sequencing in a study of regulatory T cells in long-lasting Graves disease. Time point given: persistent/refractory GD, antithyroid drugs over 5 years with positive TRAb. From PBMCs, RNA was extracted and then used to make the TCR library. The study, taken as a whole, reports: Persistent Graves' disease cases displayed lower TCR diversity than newly diagnosed ones. Persistent disease showed a preference for TRBV28, TRBJ1-2 and TRBJ2-5.

A remark on this clonotype: The antigen remains undetermined.

Germline CDR1 MNHEY, CDR2 SMNVEV (reference sequence). This CDR3 has 17 amino acids. The V gene end was trimmed by 5 bases and the J gene end by 4 bases; junction bases not matched to a gene: 9. In building TCR beta libraries, iRepertoire HTBI primers were used together with Arm-PCR of CDR3 regions. In the original analysis: Gene usage covered about 60 TRBV and 13 to 15 TRBJ segments. TCRdb re-derived calls from the multiplex PCR reads in MiXCR, one entry per CDR3 protein. The V and J calls come from TCRdb's annotation, not from the publication. The data hold about 460,000 distinct CDR3 sequences, with less than 25% observed a single time.

Source: peripheral blood mononuclear cells (PBMCs), taken when the disease was refractory, from a patient treated with antithyroid drugs. This rearrangement joins TRBV27 to TRBJ2-5, with 14 positions matching TRBD2. This TCR derives from a female donor with Graves disease. The CDR3 is CASSASSGTSGRETQYF. CDR3 DNA sequence: TGTGCCAGCAGTGCCTCCTCCGGGACTAGCGGGAGAGAGACCCAGTACTTC.